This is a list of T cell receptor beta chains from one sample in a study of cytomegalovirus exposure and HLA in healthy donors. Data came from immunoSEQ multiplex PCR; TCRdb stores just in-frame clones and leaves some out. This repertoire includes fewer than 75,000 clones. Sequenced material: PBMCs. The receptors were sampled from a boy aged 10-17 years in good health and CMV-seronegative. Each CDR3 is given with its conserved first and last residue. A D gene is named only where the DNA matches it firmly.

CASSPQGQVNTEAFF,TGTGCCAGCTCACCACAGGGGCAGGTGAACACTGAAGCTTTCTTT,TRBJ1-1,-,TRBV18
CASSASQQGQGNEQYF,TGTGCCAGCAGCGCCTCGCAACAGGGGCAAGGGAACGAGCAGTACTTC,TRBJ2-7,TRBD1,TRBV13
CASRSLAGGEYTGELFF,TGTGCCAGCAGATCTCTAGCGGGGGGGGAGTACACCGGGGAGCTGTTTTTT,TRBJ2-2,TRBD2,TRBV7-8
CATSKRGPLNEKLFF,TGTGCCACCAGCAAGCGGGGGCCCCTTAATGAAAAACTGTTTTTT,TRBJ1-4,-,TRBV15
CASRSSGRSQETQYF,TGCGCCAGCAGGAGTAGCGGGAGGTCCCAAGAGACCCAGTACTTC,TRBJ2-5,TRBD2,TRBV5-1
CASTKGGVNQPQHF,TGTGCCAGTACCAAAGGAGGTGTAAATCAGCCCCAGCATTTT,TRBJ1-5,-,TRBV19
CASSLIEAASSGNTIYF,TGCGCCAGCAGCTTGATAGAGGCAGCCTCCTCTGGAAACACCATATATTTT,TRBJ1-3,-,TRBV5-1
CASSLGPSGSIDTQYF,TGCGCCAGCAGCTTGGGTCCTAGCGGGAGTATTGATACGCAGTATTTT,TRBJ2-3,TRBD2,TRBV5-1
CAWDRSITGELFF,TGTGCCTGGGATAGATCCATCACCGGGGAGCTGTTTTTT,TRBJ2-2,-,TRBV30
CASSLIQRSYEQYF,TGTGCCAGCAGCTTGATCCAGCGGTCCTACGAGCAGTACTTC,TRBJ2-7,-,TRBV5-6
CASLSGDASYNEQFF,TGTGCCAGTCTCAGCGGGGATGCATCCTACAATGAGCAGTTCTTC,TRBJ2-1,TRBD2,TRBV2
CAWRNPGTGAEEKLFF,TGTGCCTGGAGGAACCCCGGGACAGGGGCGGAGGAAAAACTGTTTTTT,TRBJ1-4,TRBD1,TRBV30
CASSSTGTGFGEQYF,TGCGCCAGCTCCTCCACCGGGACAGGGTTCGGCGAGCAGTACTTC,TRBJ2-7,TRBD1,TRBV5-1
CASSSPGQGPFNNSPLHF,TGTGCCAGCAGTTCTCCGGGACAGGGCCCTTTCAATAATTCACCCCTCCACTTT,TRBJ1-6,TRBD1,TRBV5-4
CASRLGGSRTDTQYF,TGCGCCAGCAGATTAGGGGGATCCCGCACAGATACGCAGTATTTT,TRBJ2-3,-,TRBV5-1
CASITGGASSGYTF,TGTGCCAGTATAACGGGGGGCGCGAGCTCTGGCTACACCTTC,TRBJ1-2,-,TRBV19
CASSLDVRGYTF,TGCGCCAGCAGCTTGGACGTGCGTGGCTACACCTTC,TRBJ1-2,-,TRBV5-1
CASSVFNAGSTDTQYF,TGTGCCAGCAGCGTATTTAACGCGGGTAGCACAGATACGCAGTATTTT,TRBJ2-3,-,TRBV5-4
CASKGLAESYEQYF,TGTGCCAGCAAAGGACTAGCGGAGTCCTACGAGCAGTACTTC,TRBJ2-7,TRBD2,TRBV7-2